The 19 T cell receptor beta chains in this list originate from one sample, sequenced in a study of cytomegalovirus exposure and HLA in healthy donors. It was with 60 Vbeta and 13 Jbeta primers that the PCR ran. The data were produced by immunoSEQ multiplex PCR, yet TCRdb's version contains in-frame clones alone and is incomplete. This sample has approximately 150,000 clones, with approximately 84% found just once. Input material: PBMCs. These receptors were collected from a woman aged 60-70 years in good health and CMV-seropositive.

V usage is TRBV4-3 and J usage is TRBJ2-7; 7 bases are a match to TRBD1. Germline values: CDR1 LGHNA, CDR2 YSLEER. J lost 4 bases, V lost 0 bases, and 6 bases had no gene match. This CDR3 has 15 residues. For the CDR3, the DNA is TGCGCCAGCAGCCAAGATCGAGACAGGGATTACGAGCAGTACTTC. It codes for CASSQDRDRDYEQYF.

This clone was picked up one time. V usage is TRBV4-1 and J usage is TRBJ1-2, with 10 bases lining up with TRBD1. Germline values: CDR1 MGHRA, CDR2 YSYEKL. The CDR3 runs 14 residues. Trimming took 5 bases from V and 2 from J; bases not matched to a gene: 2. CDR3: CASSGTGVNYGYTF. CDR3 nucleotides: TGCGCCAGCAGCGGGACAGGGGTGAACTATGGCTACACCTTC.

The chain couples TRBV28 to TRBJ2-3; D is ambiguous. The length of the CDR3 is 12 residues. V was shortened by 7 bases and J by 10 bases, with 15 bases between the two germline ends. Germline V gene data show CDR1 as MDHEN and CDR2 as SYDVKM. CDR3 coding DNA: TGTGCCAGCACCCCCCCTAGAGGCCCGCAGTATTTT. Protein product: CASTPPRGPQYF.

The chain combines TRBV5-6 with TRBJ2-7, with D uncertain. V lost 2 bases and J lost 6, with 12 bases in between. The CDR3 spans 13 residues. Germline V gives CDR1 SGHDT, CDR2 YYEEEE. CDR3 sequence: CASSFRRGGEQYF. The DNA for the CDR3 is TGTGCCAGCAGCTTTCGGAGAGGTGGCGAGCAGTACTTC.

The chain carries TRBV5-1 and TRBJ2-7; TRBD2 matches at 13 bases. V lost 4 bases and J lost 3; bases outside the gene matches: 13. The germline V gene has CDR1 SGHRS and CDR2 YFSETQ. CDR3 length: 18 residues. The CDR3 reads CASSLRLAGGRFGYEQYF. CDR3 DNA sequence: TGCGCCAGCAGCCTGAGACTAGCGGGAGGTAGATTCGGCTACGAGCAGTACTTC.

The chain is built from TRBV28 and TRBJ2-3; TRBD2 matches 7 bases. In germline, CDR1 is MDHEN, CDR2 SYDVKM. CDR3 length: 15 amino acids. After removal of 0 bases from V and 5 bases from J, the junction contained 5 bases not matched to a gene. CDR3 DNA: TGTGCCAGCAGTTTATGGGGAGGGGCGGAAGATACGCAGTATTTT. Translation: CASSLWGGAEDTQYF.

CDR3 DNA: TGCGCCAGCAGCTCTCGACCCGGGGGGGCCAACGTCCTGACTTTC. Protein product: CASSSRPGGANVLTF. This rearrangement joins TRBV5-1 to TRBJ2-6; D call uncertain. Germline CDR1 SGHRS, CDR2 YFSETQ. V was clipped by 3 bases and J by 4 bases, with 11 bases between them. CDR3 length equals 15 residues.

The chain joins TRBV6-5 to TRBJ1-3, with D possibly TRBD1 on 5 matching bases. The germline V and J ends were trimmed by 7 bases and 5 bases, with 12 bases remaining between them. The CDR3 has 13 residues. Germline values: CDR1 MNHEY, CDR2 SVGAGI. DNA for the CDR3: TGTGCCAGCAAGCGCCAGGACAGAAACACCATATATTTT. This codes for CASKRQDRNTIYF.

There are a few counts of this clone. CDR3: CASSQGQGNTDTQYF. CDR3 in DNA: TGTGCCAGCAGCCAAGGACAGGGGAACACAGATACGCAGTATTTT. V gene TRBV4-2 combines with J gene TRBJ2-3; 8 bases are a match to TRBD1. Germline V CDR1 and CDR2: LGHNA, YNFKEQ. The V segment lost 1 base and the J segment 2 bases; nucleotides outside the gene matches: 2. The CDR3 totals 15 residues.

This chain links TRBV7-2 with TRBJ1-4; D remains ambiguous. Germline-derived CDR1 and CDR2 are SGHTA and FQGNSA. There are 14 residues in the CDR3. Trimming pared 2 bases from V and 2 bases from J, leaving 6 bases between. The CDR3 region is CASSLPNTNEKLFF. Written as DNA, the CDR3 is TGTGCCAGCAGCTTACCCAATACTAATGAAAAACTGTTTTTT.

The J gene is TRBJ2-3, the V gene TRBV27; no definite D call. The CDR3 has 13 amino acids. Between the trimmed V and J ends, which lost 5 bases and 2 bases, there was a span of 8 bases. Germline CDR1 reads MNHEY; CDR2 reads SMNVEV (reference sequence). The CDR3 nucleotides read TGTGCCAGCAGTACTCCCCCCACAGATACGCAGTATTTT. It translates to CASSTPPTDTQYF.

The V gene is TRBV28, the J gene TRBJ1-1; D gene uncertain. Trimming left V 6 bases short and J 3 bases short, with 17 bases between. Germline V CDR1 and CDR2: MDHEN, SYDVKM. CDR3 length: 15 amino acids. The DNA for the CDR3 is TGTGCCAGCAGCCTTATCACTTCGAAGTACACTGAAGCTTTCTTT. This translates into CASSLITSKYTEAFF.

J is TRBJ2-3 and V is TRBV9; tentative D call: TRBD2 (5 bases). The CDR3 is made up of 13 amino acids. V gave up 0 bases and J gave up 6 bases, with 8 bases separating them. CDR1 is SGDLS, CDR2 YYNGEE, per germline. The DNA of the CDR3 is TGTGCCAGCAGCGTAGGGGAGTGGGATACGCAGTATTTT. Protein: CASSVGEWDTQYF.

The chain is built from TRBV4-1 and TRBJ1-1; 8 positions match TRBD1. CDR1 is MGHRA, CDR2 YSYEKL, per germline. The CDR3 totals 15 residues. Trimming at V came to 4 bases and at J to 0 bases, leaving 4 bases not matched to a gene. The CDR3 sequence is CASSRTGKLNTEAFF. CDR3 bases: TGCGCCAGCAGCCGGACAGGGAAGTTGAACACTGAAGCTTTCTTT.

The rearrangement uses TRBV27 and TRBJ1-2; D is ambiguous. CDR3 size: 12 residues. The germline CDR1 and CDR2 sequences are MNHEY and SMNVEV (reference sequence). V dropped 6 bases and J dropped 7 bases, with 12 bases sitting between them. The CDR3 sequence: CASRTPGGGYTF. CDR3 coding DNA: TGTGCCAGCAGAACCCCCGGTGGTGGCTACACCTTC.

The rearrangement uses TRBV5-6 and TRBJ2-1, with TRBD1 identical over 8 bases. CDR1 is SGHDT, CDR2 YYEEEE, per germline. Trimming at V came to 1 base and at J to 4 bases, leaving 7 bases not matched to a gene. The CDR3 totals 16 residues. The CDR3 nucleotides read TGTGCCAGCAGCTTGTCTGGACAGGGATTTTACAATGAGCAGTTCTTC. It codes for CASSLSGQGFYNEQFF.

V usage is TRBV29-1 and J usage is TRBJ2-7; D is possibly TRBD1 (5 bases). The CDR3 runs 14 residues. The V end lost 1 base, the J end lost 0 bases, and 10 bases lay between the germline ends. Germline V lookup: CDR1 SQVTM, CDR2 ANQGSEA. In nucleotides, the CDR3 is TGCAGCGTTGAAGGGGGCAGTAGCTCCTACGAGCAGTACTTC. Its protein is CSVEGGSSSYEQYF.

The V and J genes are TRBV27 and TRBJ2-7, with 9 bases matching TRBD1. The CDR3 consists of 15 residues. Losses at the gene ends were 6 bases for V and 2 bases for J; bases not matched to a gene: 8. Germline lookup yields CDR1 MNHEY and CDR2 SMNVEV (reference sequence). The CDR3, as DNA: TGTGCCAGCAGCTTCTCCGGGACAGGGACCTACGAGCAGTACTTC. The encoded protein is CASSFSGTGTYEQYF.

The chain combines TRBV28 with TRBJ2-7; a possible D gene is TRBD2 (6 bases). Germline V gene data show CDR1 as MDHEN and CDR2 as SYDVKM. The ends were cut back, 2 bases at V and 7 bases at J, with 15 bases in the middle. This CDR3 is built from 14 residues. The CDR3 here is CASSLDGGVGEQYF. Here the CDR3 DNA reads TGTGCCAGCAGTTTAGATGGAGGGGTGGGTGAGCAGTACTTC. Complete variable domain (other parts from reference TRBV28 and TRBJ2-7): DVKVTQSSRYLVKRTGEKVFLECVQDMDHENMFWYRQDPGLGLRLIYFSYDVKMKEKGDIPEGYSVSREKKERFSLILESASTNQTSMYLCASSLDGGVGEQYFGPGTRLTVT.